This T cell receptor beta chain is from a study of human T cells and chemical hapten exposure. Germline CDR1 DFQATT, CDR2 SNEGSKA (reference sequence). This CDR3 has 12 residues. V was cut by 1 base and J by 4 bases, with 7 bases left in between. Time point in this sample: pre-sensitization, week 0. Specified treatment: therapeutic diphenylcyclopropenone sensitization with weekly scalp DPC. It was the library that attached unique molecular identifiers to individual cDNA molecules. TCRdb processed the RACE reads anew with MiXCR; each CDR3 protein has one entry. The sample carries 190,000 or so distinct CDR3 sequences, under 35% recorded once. Study-wide results and limits: Every donor had alopecia, and their immune response may therefore differ from healthy people's. There were significantly more large CDR3 similarity clusters among expanded TCRs than among controls.

A word on this clonotype: Its antigen is as yet unknown.

This rearrangement joins TRBV20-1 to TRBJ1-1, with D hard to call. Here the sequenced sample was whole blood, taken in connection with sensitization to the hapten diphenylcyclopropenone (DPC). This TCR came from a woman in her twenties or thirties with alopecia areata. Some clones in this sample may be carry-over from other donors' samples. The DNA of the CDR3 is TGCAGTGCTAGAGTCATAGGCACTGAAGCTTTCTTT. This codes for CSARVIGTEAFF.